A selection of T cell receptor beta chains follows, all from one sample in a study of blood T cell repertoires in COVID-19. TCRdb's copy holds only in-frame clones and misses some; the assay was immunoSEQ multiplex PCR. The sample carries some 150,000 clones, about 84% recorded once. The sample taken for sequencing was peripheral blood. Receptors originate from a human donor in a cohort sampled during active COVID-19. The conserved cysteine and the conserved F or W are not part of the CDR3 here.

TRBJ2-7,TRBV4-1,ASSQDSRGAWAYEQY
TRBJ2-3,TRBV28,ASSSSGGAGADTQY
TRBJ1-4,TRBV5-1,ASSSSGTGIEKLF
TRBJ2-1,TRBV9,ASSAGGTRFDEQF
TRBJ2-1,TRBV15,ATSSPRGNEQF
TRBJ1-5,TRBV7-9,ASSLQGGNQPQH
TRBJ1-1,TRBV6-6,ASSLGGNTEAF
TRBJ2-1,TRBV6-5,ASSSRELIYNEQF
TRBJ1-2,TRBV5-1,ASSLDLDRSGGYT
TRBJ1-4,TRBV5-6,ASSFLGGPSPATNEKLF
TRBJ1-1,TRBV5-8,ASSLGTKSEAF
TRBJ2-2,TRBV7-2,ASSSQLGTGELF
TRBJ2-5,TRBV5-1,ASSLGANEETQY
TRBJ1-2,TRBV30,AWNPGQGLRYT
TRBJ1-1,TRBV19,ASSMARAEAF
TRBJ2-7,TRBV6-5,ASSYGSGGHSYEQY
TRBJ1-5,TRBV12-3/TRBV12-4,ASSFSVDQPQH
TRBJ1-2,TRBV19,ASSMGTGFQYGYT
TRBJ2-5,TRBV4-2,ASSQDLGGGQY
TRBJ2-5,TRBV7-9,ASSLGAARTQY
TRBJ2-2,TRBV5-5,ASSITGYAGELF
TRBJ2-2,TRBV4-2,ASGSGGAGTGELF
TRBJ1-1,TRBV29-1,SVEGTGTTEAF
TRBJ2-3,TRBV3-1/TRBV3-2,ASSPGGMTTDTQY
TRBJ2-1,TRBV12-5,ASGLVLGGYAYNEQF
TRBJ2-5,TRBV3-1/TRBV3-2,ASSSHPTSGVKETQY
TRBJ2-5,TRBV29-1,SVAPSGGETQY
TRBJ2-5,TRBV10-3,AISDAGGETQY
TRBJ2-1,TRBV7-9,ASSLTSPSHKNEQF
TRBJ1-4,TRBV11-2,ASSSATGVEKLF
TRBJ1-6,TRBV19,ASSNRQGNSPLH
TRBJ2-7,TRBV18,ASSPSVLAGGRSYEQY
TRBJ1-1,TRBV7-2,ASSLEGTARTEAF
TRBJ2-7,TRBV9,ASSVDGTSGLYEQY
TRBJ2-6,TRBV11-1,ASSSSSGANVLT
TRBJ2-1,TRBV5-4,ASSLTLATNNEQF
TRBJ2-1,TRBV18,ASSPPQGREQF
TRBJ1-2,TRBV19,ATSRTGVGYT
TRBJ1-5,TRBV28,ASTEGGPSQPQH
TRBJ2-3,TRBV3-1/TRBV3-2,ASSQLSGESDTQY
TRBJ1-4,TRBV18,ASSPWDRGKSEKLF
TRBJ1-5,TRBV5-8,ASSSDVGPQH
TRBJ1-1,TRBV18,ASSPPGLNYREAF
TRBJ1-2,TRBV4-2,ASSQYTGRGNGYT
TRBJ2-7,TRBV12-3/TRBV12-4,ASSLTGKVEKY
TRBJ1-5,TRBV6-6,ASSFGGGPTNQPQH
TRBJ2-4,TRBV5-1,ASSWGVELAKNIQY
TRBJ2-5,TRBV6-5,ASSYGTSGGQETQY
TRBJ2-2,TRBV7-6,ASSLEDRGLTGELF